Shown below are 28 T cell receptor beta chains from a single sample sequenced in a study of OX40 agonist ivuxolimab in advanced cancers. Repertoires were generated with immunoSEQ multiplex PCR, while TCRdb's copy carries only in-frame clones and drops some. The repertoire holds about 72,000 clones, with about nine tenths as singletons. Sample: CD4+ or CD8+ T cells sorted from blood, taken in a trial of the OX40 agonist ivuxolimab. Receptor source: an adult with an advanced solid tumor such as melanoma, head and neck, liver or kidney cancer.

CDR3 coding DNA: TGTGCCAGCAGTTACGGGACAGGGGGCAACCATGAGCAGTTCTTC. Its translation is CASSYGTGGNHEQFF. This rearrangement joins TRBV6-5 to TRBJ2-1; TRBD1 matches 12 bases. Germline CDR1 and CDR2: MNHEY and SVGAGI. The CDR3 is made up of 15 amino acids. V lost 2 bases to trimming and J lost 8 bases; unmatched junction nucleotides: 4.

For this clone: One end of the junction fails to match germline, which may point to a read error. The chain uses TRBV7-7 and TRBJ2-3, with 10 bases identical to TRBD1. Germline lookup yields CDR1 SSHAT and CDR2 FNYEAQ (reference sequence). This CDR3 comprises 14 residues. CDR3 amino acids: CASSRTGGQDTQYF. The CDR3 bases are TGTGCTAGCAGCCGGACAGGGGGGCAAGATACGCAGTATTTT.

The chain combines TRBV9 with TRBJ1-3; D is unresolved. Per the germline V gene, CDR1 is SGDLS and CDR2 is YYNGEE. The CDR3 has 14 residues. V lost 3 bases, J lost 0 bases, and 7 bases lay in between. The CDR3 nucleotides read TGTGCCAGCAGCGGAGTATACTCTGGAAACACCATATATTTT. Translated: CASSGVYSGNTIYF.

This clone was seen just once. The CDR3 loop is CASTPPLLREQFF. CDR3 DNA: TGTGCCAGTACTCCACCTCTGTTACGTGAGCAGTTCTTC. This chain uses TRBV19 with TRBJ2-1; the D is unclear. CDR3 length equals 13 residues. Deletions cut 7 bases from V and 9 bases from J, with 16 bases between. From germline, CDR1 is LNHDA and CDR2 SQIVND (reference sequence). Full variable domain (outside the CDR3, taken from reference TRBV19 and TRBJ2-1): DGGITQSPKYLFRKEGQNVTLSCEQNLNHDAMYWYRQDPGQGLRLIYYSQIVNDFQKGDIAEGYSVSREKKESFPLTVTSAQKNPTAFYLCASTPPLLREQFFGPGTRLTVL.

CDR3 coding DNA: TGTGCCAGCAGCTCTGGTGGCAGACGACCCTACGAGCAGTACTTC. Its translation: CASSSGGRRPYEQYF. The J gene is TRBJ2-7, the V gene TRBV7-9; D gene uncertain. With 4 bases removed from V and 2 bases from J, the gap between germline ends came to 15 bases. This CDR3 comprises 15 residues. Germline V CDR1 and CDR2: SEHNR, FQNEAQ (reference sequence).

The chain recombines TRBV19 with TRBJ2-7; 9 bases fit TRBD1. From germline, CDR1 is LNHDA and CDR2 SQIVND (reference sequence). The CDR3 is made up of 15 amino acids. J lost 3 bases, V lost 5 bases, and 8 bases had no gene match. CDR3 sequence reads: CASSFAGTGLYEQYF. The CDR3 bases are TGTGCCAGTAGTTTCGCCGGGACAGGGCTCTACGAGCAGTACTTC. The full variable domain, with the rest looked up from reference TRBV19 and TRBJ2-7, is DGGITQSPKYLFRKEGQNVTLSCEQNLNHDAMYWYRQDPGQGLRLIYYSQIVNDFQKGDIAEGYSVSREKKESFPLTVTSAQKNPTAFYLCASSFAGTGLYEQYFGPGTRLTVT.

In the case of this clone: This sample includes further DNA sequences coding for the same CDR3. CDR3 coding DNA: TGTGCCAGCAGTGGCCGGGACAGGTTCTATGGCTACACCTTC. Encoded protein: CASSGRDRFYGYTF. V is TRBV6-1 and J is TRBJ1-2, with 8 bases identical to TRBD1. The germline V gene encodes CDR1 MNHNS and CDR2 SASEGT. The CDR3 has 14 amino acids. The V gene end was trimmed by 4 bases and the J gene end by 4 bases; junction bases not matched to a gene: 5.

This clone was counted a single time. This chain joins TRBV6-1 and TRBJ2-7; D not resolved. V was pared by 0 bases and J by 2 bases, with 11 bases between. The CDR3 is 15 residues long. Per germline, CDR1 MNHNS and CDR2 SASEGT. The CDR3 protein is CASSEAPDGTYEQYF. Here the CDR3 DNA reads TGTGCCAGCAGTGAAGCACCGGACGGAACCTACGAGCAGTACTTC.

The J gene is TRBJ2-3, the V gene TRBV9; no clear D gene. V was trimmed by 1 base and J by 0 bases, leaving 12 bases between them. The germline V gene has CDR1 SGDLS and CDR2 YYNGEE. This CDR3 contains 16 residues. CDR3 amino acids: CASSVFAWSSTDTQYF. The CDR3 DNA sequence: TGTGCCAGCAGCGTATTCGCCTGGTCTAGCACAGATACGCAGTATTTT.

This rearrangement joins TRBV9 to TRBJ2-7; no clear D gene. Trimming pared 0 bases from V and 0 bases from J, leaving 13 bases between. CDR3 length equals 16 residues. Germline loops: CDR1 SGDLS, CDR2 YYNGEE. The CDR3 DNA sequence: TGTGCCAGCAGCGTAGGCCCAGGTCAGAGCTCCTACGAGCAGTACTTC. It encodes CASSVGPGQSSYEQYF. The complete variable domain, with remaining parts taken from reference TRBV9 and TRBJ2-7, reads DSGVTQTPKHLITATGQRVTLRCSPRSGDLSVYWYQQSLDQGLQFLIQYYNGEERAKGNILERFSAQQFPDLHSELNLSSLELGDSALYFCASSVGPGQSSYEQYFGPGTRLTVT.

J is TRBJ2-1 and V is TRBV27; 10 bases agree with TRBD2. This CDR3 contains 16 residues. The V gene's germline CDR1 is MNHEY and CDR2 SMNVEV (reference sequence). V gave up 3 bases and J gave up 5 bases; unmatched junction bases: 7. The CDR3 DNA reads TGTGCCAGCAGTTTGCTAGCGGGAGCATTCGACAATGAGCAGTTCTTC. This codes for CASSLLAGAFDNEQFF.

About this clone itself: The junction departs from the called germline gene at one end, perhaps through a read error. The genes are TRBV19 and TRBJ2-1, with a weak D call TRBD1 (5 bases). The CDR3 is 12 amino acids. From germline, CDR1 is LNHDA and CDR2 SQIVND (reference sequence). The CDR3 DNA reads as TGTGCCAGTAGTAATAATCCCGACAGTAAGGTCTTC. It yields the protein CASSNNPDSKVF. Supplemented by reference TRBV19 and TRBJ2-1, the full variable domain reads DGGITQSPKYLFRKEGQNVTLSCEQNLNHDAMYWYRQDPGQGLRLIYYSQIVNDFQKGDIAEGYSVSREKKESFPLTVTSAQKNPTAFYLCASSNNPDSKVFGPGTRLTVL.

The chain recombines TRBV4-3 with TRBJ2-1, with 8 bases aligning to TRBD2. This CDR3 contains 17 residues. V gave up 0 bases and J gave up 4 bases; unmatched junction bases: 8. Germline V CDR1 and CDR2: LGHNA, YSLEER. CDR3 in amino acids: CASSQELGSGEYNEQFF. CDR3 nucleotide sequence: TGCGCCAGCAGCCAAGAGCTGGGTAGCGGGGAGTACAATGAGCAGTTCTTC.

The CDR3 nucleotides read TGTGCCAGTAGAAGTTGGGACATAGATGCTAACTATGGCTACACCTTC. Translated, it gives CASRSWDIDANYGYTF. This chain joins TRBV19 and TRBJ1-2; the D gene is possibly TRBD1 (6 bases). The CDR3 totals 16 residues. Germline V gives CDR1 LNHDA, CDR2 SQIVND (reference sequence). V lost 6 bases to trimming and J lost 0 bases, with 17 bases between them.

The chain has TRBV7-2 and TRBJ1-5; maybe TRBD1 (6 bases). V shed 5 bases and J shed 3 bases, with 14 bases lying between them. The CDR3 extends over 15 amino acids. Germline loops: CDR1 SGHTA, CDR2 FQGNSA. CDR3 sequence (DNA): TGTGCCAGCAGCCCTGGACAGCAGCTCAATCAGCCCCAGCATTTT. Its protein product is CASSPGQQLNQPQHF.

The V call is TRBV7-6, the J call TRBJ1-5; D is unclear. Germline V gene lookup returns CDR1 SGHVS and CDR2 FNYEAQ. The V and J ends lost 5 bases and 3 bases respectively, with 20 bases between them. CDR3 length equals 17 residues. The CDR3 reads CASSPSGEVVPNQPQHF. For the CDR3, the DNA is TGTGCCAGCAGCCCCTCTGGGGAGGTAGTACCCAATCAGCCCCAGCATTTT.

As DNA, the CDR3 is TGCGCCAGCAGCCAAGATTCCTCCAGGGGACTTAGCTCCTACGAGCAGTACTTC. Amino acids: CASSQDSSRGLSSYEQYF. The chain links TRBV4-1 to TRBJ2-7; D is perhaps TRBD1 or TRBD2 (6 bases each). This CDR3 contains 18 residues. V lost 0 bases and J 0 bases, leaving 18 bases between the germline ends. Per germline, CDR1 MGHRA and CDR2 YSYEKL.

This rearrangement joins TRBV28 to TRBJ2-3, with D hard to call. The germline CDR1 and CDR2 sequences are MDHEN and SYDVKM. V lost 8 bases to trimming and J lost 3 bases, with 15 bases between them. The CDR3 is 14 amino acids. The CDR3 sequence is CASLSPYNTDTQYF. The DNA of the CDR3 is TGTGCCAGCTTATCCCCGTATAATACAGATACGCAGTATTTT.

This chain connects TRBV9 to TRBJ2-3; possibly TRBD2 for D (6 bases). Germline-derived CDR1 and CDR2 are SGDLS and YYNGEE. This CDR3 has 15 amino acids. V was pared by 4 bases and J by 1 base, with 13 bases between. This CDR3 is CASSTEGLRTDTQYF. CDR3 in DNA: TGTGCCAGCAGCACAGAGGGACTTCGCACAGATACGCAGTATTTT.

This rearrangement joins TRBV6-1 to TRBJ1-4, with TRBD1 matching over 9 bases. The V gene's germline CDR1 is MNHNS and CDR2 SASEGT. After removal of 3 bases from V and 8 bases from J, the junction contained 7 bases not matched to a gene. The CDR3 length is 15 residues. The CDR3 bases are TGTGCCAGCAGTGAGAGTCACAGGGGGCACGAAAAACTGTTTTTT. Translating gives CASSESHRGHEKLFF.

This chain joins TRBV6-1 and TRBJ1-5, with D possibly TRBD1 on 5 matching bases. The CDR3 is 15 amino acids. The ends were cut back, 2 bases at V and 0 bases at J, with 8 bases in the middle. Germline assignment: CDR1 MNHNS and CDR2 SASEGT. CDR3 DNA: TGTGCCAGCAGTGAAACAGGATATAGCAATCAGCCCCAGCATTTT. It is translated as CASSETGYSNQPQHF.

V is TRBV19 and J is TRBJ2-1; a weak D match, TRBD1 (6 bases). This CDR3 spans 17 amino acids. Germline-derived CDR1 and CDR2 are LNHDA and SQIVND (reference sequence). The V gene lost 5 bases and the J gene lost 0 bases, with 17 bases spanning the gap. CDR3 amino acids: CASSPTQTGSSYNEQFF. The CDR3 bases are TGTGCCAGTAGTCCCACCCAGACAGGTAGCTCCTACAATGAGCAGTTCTTC.

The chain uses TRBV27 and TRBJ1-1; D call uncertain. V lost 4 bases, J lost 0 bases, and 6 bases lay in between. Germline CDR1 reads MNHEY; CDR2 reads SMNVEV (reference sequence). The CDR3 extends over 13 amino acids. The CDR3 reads CASSWSVNTEAFF. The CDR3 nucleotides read TGTGCCAGCAGTTGGTCAGTGAACACTGAAGCTTTCTTT.

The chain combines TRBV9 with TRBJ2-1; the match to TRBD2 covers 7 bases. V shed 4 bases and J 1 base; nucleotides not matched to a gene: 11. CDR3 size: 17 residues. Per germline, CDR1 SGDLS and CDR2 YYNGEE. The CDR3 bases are TGTGCCAGCAGCCCCCTGGGTGGGAGGGGTTCCTACAATGAGCAGTTCTTC. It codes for CASSPLGGRGSYNEQFF. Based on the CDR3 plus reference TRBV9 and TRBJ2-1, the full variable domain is DSGVTQTPKHLITATGQRVTLRCSPRSGDLSVYWYQQSLDQGLQFLIQYYNGEERAKGNILERFSAQQFPDLHSELNLSSLELGDSALYFCASSPLGGRGSYNEQFFGPGTRLTVL.

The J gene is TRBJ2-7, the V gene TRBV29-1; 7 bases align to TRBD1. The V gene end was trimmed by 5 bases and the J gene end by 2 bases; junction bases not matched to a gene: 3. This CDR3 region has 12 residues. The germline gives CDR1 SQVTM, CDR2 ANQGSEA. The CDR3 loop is CSVMTGTYEQYF. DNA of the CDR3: TGCAGCGTTATGACAGGGACCTACGAGCAGTACTTC.

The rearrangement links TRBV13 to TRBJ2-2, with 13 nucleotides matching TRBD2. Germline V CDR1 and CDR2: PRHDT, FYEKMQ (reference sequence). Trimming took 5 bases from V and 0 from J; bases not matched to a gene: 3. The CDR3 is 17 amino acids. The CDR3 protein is CASSRGLAGTNTGELFF. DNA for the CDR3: TGTGCCAGCAGCAGGGGACTAGCGGGGACGAACACCGGGGAGCTGTTTTTT.

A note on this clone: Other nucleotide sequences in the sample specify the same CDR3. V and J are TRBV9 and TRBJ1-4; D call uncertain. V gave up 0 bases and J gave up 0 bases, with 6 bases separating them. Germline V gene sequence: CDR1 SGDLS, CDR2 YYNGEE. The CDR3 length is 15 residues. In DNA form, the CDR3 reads TGTGCCAGCAGCGTAGTCGGTGCAACTAATGAAAAACTGTTTTTT. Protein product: CASSVVGATNEKLFF.

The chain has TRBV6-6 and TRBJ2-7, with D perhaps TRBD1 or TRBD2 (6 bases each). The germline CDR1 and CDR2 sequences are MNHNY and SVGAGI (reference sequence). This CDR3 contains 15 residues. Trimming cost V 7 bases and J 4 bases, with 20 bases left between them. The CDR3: CASTLDEGGGYEQYF. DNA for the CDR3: TGTGCCAGCACCCTGGACGAGGGGGGAGGTTACGAGCAGTACTTC.